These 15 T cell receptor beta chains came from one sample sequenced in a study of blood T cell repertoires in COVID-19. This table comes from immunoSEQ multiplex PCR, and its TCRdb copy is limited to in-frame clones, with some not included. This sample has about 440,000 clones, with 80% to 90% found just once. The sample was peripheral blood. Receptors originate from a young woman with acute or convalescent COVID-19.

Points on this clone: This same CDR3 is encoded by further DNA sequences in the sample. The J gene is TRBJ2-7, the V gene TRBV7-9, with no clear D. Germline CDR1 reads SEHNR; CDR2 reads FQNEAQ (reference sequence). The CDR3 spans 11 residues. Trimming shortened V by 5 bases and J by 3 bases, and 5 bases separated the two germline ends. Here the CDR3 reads CASSPSYEQYF. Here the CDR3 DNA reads TGTGCCAGCAGCCCTAGCTACGAGCAGTACTTC.

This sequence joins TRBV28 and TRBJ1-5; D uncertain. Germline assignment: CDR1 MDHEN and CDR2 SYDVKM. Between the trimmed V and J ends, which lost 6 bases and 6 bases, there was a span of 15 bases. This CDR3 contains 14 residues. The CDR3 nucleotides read TGTGCCAGCAGCACCTTGGAGCCGAGTCAGCCCCAGCATTTT. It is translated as CASSTLEPSQPQHF.

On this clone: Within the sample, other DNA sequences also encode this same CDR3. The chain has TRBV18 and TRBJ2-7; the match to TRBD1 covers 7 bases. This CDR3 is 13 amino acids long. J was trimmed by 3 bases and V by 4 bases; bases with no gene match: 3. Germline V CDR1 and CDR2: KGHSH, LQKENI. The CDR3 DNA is TGTGCCAGCTCACTGGGACAGAGCTACGAGCAGTACTTC. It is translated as CASSLGQSYEQYF. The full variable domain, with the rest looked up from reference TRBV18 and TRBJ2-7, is NAGVMQNPRHLVRRRGQEARLRCSPMKGHSHVYWYRQLPEEGLKFMVYLQKENIIDESGMPKERFSAEFPKEGPSILRIQQVVRGDSAAYFCASSLGQSYEQYFGPGTRLTVT.

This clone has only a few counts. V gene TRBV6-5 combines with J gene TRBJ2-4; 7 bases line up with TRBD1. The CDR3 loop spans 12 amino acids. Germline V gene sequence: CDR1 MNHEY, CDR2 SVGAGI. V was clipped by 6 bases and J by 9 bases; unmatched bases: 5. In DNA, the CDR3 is TGTGCCAGCAGGACAGGGATGGCCATTCAGTACTTC. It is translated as CASRTGMAIQYF.

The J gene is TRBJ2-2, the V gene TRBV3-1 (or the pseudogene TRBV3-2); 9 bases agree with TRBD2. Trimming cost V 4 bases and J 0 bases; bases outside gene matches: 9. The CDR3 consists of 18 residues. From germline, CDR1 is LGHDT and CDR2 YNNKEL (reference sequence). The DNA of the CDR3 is TGTGCCAGCAGCCCCCGACTGGGCGGGGGGGCGAACACCGGGGAGCTGTTTTTT. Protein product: CASSPRLGGGANTGELFF.

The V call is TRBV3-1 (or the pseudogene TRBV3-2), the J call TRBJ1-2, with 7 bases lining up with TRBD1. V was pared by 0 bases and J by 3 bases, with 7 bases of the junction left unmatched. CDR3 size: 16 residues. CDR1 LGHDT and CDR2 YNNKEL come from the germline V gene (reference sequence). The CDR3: CASSQDRRGLYYGYTF. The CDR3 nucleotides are TGTGCCAGCAGCCAAGATAGAAGGGGGCTTTACTATGGCTACACCTTC.

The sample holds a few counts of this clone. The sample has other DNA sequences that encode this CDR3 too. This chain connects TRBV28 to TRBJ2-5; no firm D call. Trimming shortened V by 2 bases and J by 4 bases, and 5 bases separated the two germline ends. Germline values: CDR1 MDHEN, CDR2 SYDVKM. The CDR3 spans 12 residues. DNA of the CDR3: TGTGCCAGCAGTTTACCCGGAGAGACCCAGTACTTC. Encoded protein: CASSLPGETQYF.

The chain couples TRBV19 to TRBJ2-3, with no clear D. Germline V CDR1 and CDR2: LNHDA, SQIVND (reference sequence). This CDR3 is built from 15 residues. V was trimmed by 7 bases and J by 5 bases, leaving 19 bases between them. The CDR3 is CASKLTSKYKDTQYF. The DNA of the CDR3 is TGTGCCAGTAAGTTGACATCTAAATACAAAGATACGCAGTATTTT.

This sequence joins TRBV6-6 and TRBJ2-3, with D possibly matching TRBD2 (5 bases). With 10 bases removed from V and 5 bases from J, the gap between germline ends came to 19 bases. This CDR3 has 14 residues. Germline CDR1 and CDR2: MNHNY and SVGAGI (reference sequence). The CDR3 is CATVLGGEKDTQYF. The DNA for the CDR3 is TGTGCCACGGTTCTAGGAGGTGAAAAAGATACGCAGTATTTT.

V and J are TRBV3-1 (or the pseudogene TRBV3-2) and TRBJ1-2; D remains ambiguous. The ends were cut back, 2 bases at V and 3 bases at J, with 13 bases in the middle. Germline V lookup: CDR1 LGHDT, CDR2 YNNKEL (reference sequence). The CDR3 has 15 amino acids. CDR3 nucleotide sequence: TGTGCCAGCAGCCAAAGCGACGGAAGGTACTATGGCTACACCTTC. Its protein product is CASSQSDGRYYGYTF.

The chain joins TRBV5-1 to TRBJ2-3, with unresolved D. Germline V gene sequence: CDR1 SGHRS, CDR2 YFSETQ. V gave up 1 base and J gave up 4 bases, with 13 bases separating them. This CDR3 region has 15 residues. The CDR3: CASSLLGASPDTQYF. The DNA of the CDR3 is TGCGCCAGCAGCTTGCTGGGCGCTTCCCCAGATACGCAGTATTTT.

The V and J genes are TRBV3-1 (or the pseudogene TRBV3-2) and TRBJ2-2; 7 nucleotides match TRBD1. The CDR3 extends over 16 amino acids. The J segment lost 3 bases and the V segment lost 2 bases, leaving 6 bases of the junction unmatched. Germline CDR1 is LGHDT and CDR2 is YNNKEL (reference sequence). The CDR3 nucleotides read TGTGCCAGCAGCCAATCCCAGGGGGAACACACCGGGGAGCTGTTTTTT. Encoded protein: CASSQSQGEHTGELFF.

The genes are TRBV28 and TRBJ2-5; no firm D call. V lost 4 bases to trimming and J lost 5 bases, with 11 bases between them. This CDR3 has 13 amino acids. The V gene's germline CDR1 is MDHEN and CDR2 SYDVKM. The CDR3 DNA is TGTGCCAGCAGTTCATCAGGTACGGAGACCCAGTACTTC. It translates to CASSSSGTETQYF. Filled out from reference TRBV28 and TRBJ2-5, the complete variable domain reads DVKVTQSSRYLVKRTGEKVFLECVQDMDHENMFWYRQDPGLGLRLIYFSYDVKMKEKGDIPEGYSVSREKKERFSLILESASTNQTSMYLCASSSSGTETQYFGPGTRLLVL.

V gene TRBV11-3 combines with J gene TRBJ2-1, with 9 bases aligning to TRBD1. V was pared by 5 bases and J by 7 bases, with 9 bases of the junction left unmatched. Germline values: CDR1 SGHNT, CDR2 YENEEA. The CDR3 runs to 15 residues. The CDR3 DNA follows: TGTGCCAGCAGCACTGGACAGGGGTTCGTTAATGAGCAGTTCTTC. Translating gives CASSTGQGFVNEQFF.

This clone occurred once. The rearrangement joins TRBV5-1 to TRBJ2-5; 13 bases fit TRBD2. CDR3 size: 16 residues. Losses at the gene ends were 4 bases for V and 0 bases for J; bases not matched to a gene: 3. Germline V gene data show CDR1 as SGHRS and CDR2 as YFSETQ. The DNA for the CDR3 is TGCGCCAGCAGCCCCGGGACTAGCGGGGACCAAGAGACCCAGTACTTC. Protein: CASSPGTSGDQETQYF.